Below, 23 T cell receptor beta chains from the same sample are listed, as sequenced in a study of beta chain features in type 1 diabetes. Since all of the isolated RNA was reverse transcribed, expressed TCRB transcripts were what got sequenced. The assay was immunoSEQ multiplex PCR, and TCRdb's table has in-frame clones only and misses some. The table lists approximately 240,000 clones, more than 15% of them singletons. No cognate antigen is known for these TCRs. General observations from the study: Type 1 diabetes patients had moderately but significantly shorter TCRB CDR3s in all four CD4+ subsets.

The material sequenced was naive CD4+ T cells from blood. Receptors originate from a man aged 30 to 45 with type 1 diabetes.

The chain combines TRBV7-9 with TRBJ1-2; 12 nucleotides line up with TRBD1. The CDR3 spans 17 residues. J was trimmed by 4 bases and V by 4 bases; bases with no gene match: 10. Germline CDR1 reads SEHNR; CDR2 reads FQNEAQ (reference sequence). CDR3 in DNA: TGTGCCAGCAGCTCCGCGGGGACAGGGGGCGCGGTCTATGGCTACACCTTC. This gives the protein CASSSAGTGGAVYGYTF.

This clone was seen a handful of times. The DNA is omitted, as the CDR3 cannot be located on it reliably, and the CDR3 follows TCRdb's listing. The genes are TRBV10-3 and TRBJ1-2. Germline V gene lookup returns CDR1 ENHRY and CDR2 SYGVKD. The CDR3 totals 12 residues, both ends included. CDR3 sequence: CAISDFGEGYTF.

V gene TRBV19 combines with J gene TRBJ2-3, with TRBD1 matching 8 bases. This CDR3 comprises 12 residues. The V gene's germline CDR1 is LNHDA and CDR2 SQIVND (reference sequence). Trimming at V came to 8 bases and at J to 7 bases, leaving 5 bases not matched to a gene. CDR3 nucleotide sequence: TGTGCCAGTGAGGGACAGGAAAATACGCAGTATTTT. Amino acids: CASEGQENTQYF.

The chain joins TRBV5-1 to TRBJ2-1, with 10 bases fitting TRBD1. The germline V gene has CDR1 SGHRS and CDR2 YFSETQ. CDR3 length: 15 amino acids. V dropped 1 base and J dropped 7; count of bases not matched to a gene: 5. CDR3 sequence: CASSLRQGASNEQFF. As DNA, the CDR3 is TGCGCCAGCAGCTTGAGACAGGGGGCGTCAAATGAGCAGTTCTTC.

CDR3: CASSPRTGQVTDTQYF. The CDR3 nucleotides read TGTGCCAGCAGCCCGCGGACAGGGCAGGTCACAGATACGCAGTATTTT. This chain links TRBV9 with TRBJ2-3; 8 positions agree with TRBD1. V gave up 4 bases and J gave up 2 bases; unmatched junction bases: 9. Germline lookup yields CDR1 SGDLS and CDR2 YYNGEE. The CDR3 length is 16 residues.

The rearrangement uses TRBV27 and TRBJ1-2; D is possibly TRBD1 (6 bases). V lost 5 bases and J lost 3, with 16 bases in between. Germline CDR1 and CDR2: MNHEY and SMNVEV (reference sequence). The CDR3 loop spans 15 amino acids. CDR3 sequence: CASSPGLGGYYGYTF. For the CDR3, the DNA is TGTGCCAGCAGTCCCGGCCTAGGGGGATACTATGGCTACACCTTC.

CDR3 bases: TGCAGCGGCGACCTGGACAGCGGCTATGGCTACACCTTC. This translates into CSGDLDSGYGYTF. V is TRBV29-1 and J is TRBJ1-2, with D possibly matching TRBD1 (6 bases). The CDR3 contains 13 residues. Germline V gene lookup returns CDR1 SQVTM and CDR2 ANQGSEA. The V end lost 7 bases, the J end lost 4 bases, and 16 bases lay between the germline ends. Combining the CDR3 with reference TRBV29-1 and TRBJ1-2 gives the whole variable domain SAVISQKPSRDICQRGTSLTIQCQVDSQVTMMFWYRQQPGQSLTLIATANQGSEATYESGFVIDKFPISRPNLTFSTLTVSNMSPEDSSIYLCSGDLDSGYGYTFGSGTRLTVV.

This clone has just a few counts. CDR3 in amino acids: CASKTGGTGELFF. The DNA for the CDR3 is TGTGCCAGCAAAACAGGGGGCACCGGGGAGCTGTTTTTT. The chain uses TRBV2 and TRBJ2-2; TRBD1 agrees at 8 bases. This CDR3 region has 13 residues. V was clipped by 7 bases and J by 4 bases; unmatched bases: 2. Germline CDR1 and CDR2: SNHLY and FYNNEI. Full variable domain (rest looked up from reference TRBV2 and TRBJ2-2): EPEVTQTPSHQVTQMGQEVILRCVPISNHLYFYWYRQILGQKVEFLVSFYNNEISEKSEIFDDQFSVERPDGSNFTLKIRSTKLEDSAMYFCASKTGGTGELFFGEGSRLTVL.

The V call is TRBV7-2, the J call TRBJ1-1, with D uncertain. Trimming removed 1 base from V and 1 base from J, with 10 bases in between. The CDR3 covers 15 residues. The V gene's germline CDR1 is SGHTA and CDR2 FQGNSA. DNA of the CDR3: TGTGCCAGCAGCTTAGATTCCGTGAGGAACACTGAAGCTTTCTTT. Translating gives CASSLDSVRNTEAFF.

The chain combines TRBV7-9 with TRBJ2-1; weak D call: TRBD1 (6 bases). The CDR3 extends over 14 amino acids. In germline, CDR1 is SEHNR, CDR2 FQNEAQ (reference sequence). Trimming took 3 bases from V and 6 from J, leaving 12 bases between them. CDR3 in DNA: TGTGCCAGCAGCTTGAGTCAGGGGAGCAATGAGCAGTTCTTC. Protein sequence: CASSLSQGSNEQFF.

The J gene is TRBJ1-1, the V gene TRBV5-1, with TRBD1 matching 8 bases. The trim removed 4 bases at V and 0 bases at J, leaving 2 bases unmatched. CDR3 size: 14 residues. Germline V gives CDR1 SGHRS, CDR2 YFSETQ. This CDR3 reads CASSLDRVNTEAFF. CDR3 coding DNA: TGCGCCAGCAGCCTGGACAGGGTGAACACTGAAGCTTTCTTT.

This clone was counted a few times. J is TRBJ2-7 and V is TRBV25-1, with TRBD1 matching over 10 bases. CDR3 length: 13 amino acids. CDR1 is MGHDK and CDR2 is SYGVNS in the germline V gene. V trimming: 6 bases; J trimming: 4 bases; junction bases outside the gene matches: 3. Written as DNA, the CDR3 is TGTGCCAGCAGCCGGGACAGGGGTTACGAGCAGTACTTC. Amino acid sequence: CASSRDRGYEQYF.

The gene calls are TRBV28 and TRBJ2-5, with 7 bases lining up with TRBD1. The germline gives CDR1 MDHEN, CDR2 SYDVKM. Trimming cost V 1 base and J 4 bases; bases outside gene matches: 9. The CDR3 is 16 residues long. This chain's CDR3 is CASSLSKGAGGETQYF. In DNA, the CDR3 is TGTGCCAGCAGTTTATCTAAGGGGGCCGGAGGAGAGACCCAGTACTTC.

This clone was seen a few times. The rearrangement joins TRBV9 to TRBJ1-2; D ambiguous. The V end lost 5 bases, the J end lost 1 base, and 9 bases lay between the germline ends. The CDR3 is made up of 13 amino acids. Germline V lookup: CDR1 SGDLS, CDR2 YYNGEE. The CDR3 coding sequence is TGTGCCAGCAGAGAAGACAATAACTATGGCTACACCTTC. It translates to CASREDNNYGYTF.

In its sample, this clone was seen a few times. J is TRBJ1-2 and V is TRBV4-3, with D hard to call. V gave up 4 bases and J gave up 5 bases, with 8 bases separating them. The germline V gene has CDR1 LGHNA and CDR2 YSLEER. The CDR3 spans 12 residues. In nucleotides, the CDR3 is TGCGCCAGCAGCCCGCATGGTTATGGCTACACCTTC. Encoded protein: CASSPHGYGYTF.

This clone was observed a handful of times. The J gene is TRBJ2-7, the V gene TRBV28, with unresolved D. CDR1 and CDR2 (germline): MDHEN, SYDVKM. The CDR3 loop spans 14 amino acids. The germline V and J ends were trimmed by 6 bases and 4 bases, with 16 bases remaining between them. The CDR3 sequence is CASSSTSGVYEQYF. In DNA form, the CDR3 reads TGTGCCAGCAGCTCGACTTCGGGCGTTTACGAGCAGTACTTC.

This clone was seen a handful of times. The chain employs TRBV30 and TRBJ1-1; TRBD1 might be the D (5 bases). Trimming cost V 0 bases and J 10 bases, with 9 bases left between them. Germline CDR1 reads GTSNPN; CDR2 reads SVGIG (reference sequence). The CDR3 consists of 11 residues. Here the CDR3 reads CAWSVGASAFF. The DNA of the CDR3 is TGTGCCTGGAGTGTAGGGGCGTCAGCTTTCTTT.

The chain recombines TRBV7-2 with TRBJ2-2; 12 bases fit TRBD1. J was trimmed by 7 bases and V by 7 bases; bases with no gene match: 7. Germline CDR1 SGHTA, CDR2 FQGNSA. This CDR3 region has 15 residues. Here the CDR3 DNA reads TGTGCCAGCACCTGGGACAGGGGGCTTTTCGGGGAGCTGTTTTTT. Translating it yields CASTWDRGLFGELFF.

J is TRBJ1-4 and V is TRBV6-5, with D possibly being TRBD1 (5 bases). The CDR3 has 12 residues. The germline V and J ends were trimmed by 8 bases and 8 bases, with 12 bases remaining between them. CDR1 is MNHEY, CDR2 SVGAGI, per germline. CDR3 amino acids: CASGRAGEKLFF. The CDR3 nucleotides read TGTGCCAGCGGCAGGGCTGGAGAAAAACTGTTTTTT.

The chain carries TRBV30 and TRBJ1-1, with 7 bases fitting TRBD1. The CDR3 is 13 amino acids. V lost 2 bases and J lost 11; bases outside the gene matches: 11. Germline assignment: CDR1 GTSNPN and CDR2 SVGIG (reference sequence). For the CDR3, the DNA is TGTGCCTGGAGTCGCCGACAGGGAAGTCCGGCTTTCTTT. It encodes CAWSRRQGSPAFF.

The chain is built from TRBV28 and TRBJ2-6; D perhaps matches TRBD2 (6 bases). The CDR3 sequence is 15 residues long. The germline V gene encodes CDR1 MDHEN and CDR2 SYDVKM. The V and J ends lost 6 bases and 1 base respectively, with 10 bases between them. CDR3 DNA sequence: TGTGCCAGCAGCCCTGGGGGGTCTGGGGCCAACGTCCTGACTTTC. This codes for CASSPGGSGANVLTF.

This clone showed up just a few times. The chain carries TRBV30 and TRBJ2-3, with D hard to call. The CDR3 loop spans 11 amino acids. V lost 1 base and J 10 bases, leaving 9 bases between the germline ends. CDR1 GTSNPN and CDR2 SVGIG come from the germline V gene (reference sequence). This chain's CDR3 is CAWSGLEAQYF. CDR3 nucleotides: TGTGCCTGGAGTGGGTTGGAAGCGCAGTATTTT.

The V gene is TRBV7-2, the J gene TRBJ2-5; 9 positions agree with TRBD2. V dropped 10 bases and J dropped 7; count of bases not matched to a gene: 16. Looked up from germline, CDR1 is SGHTA and CDR2 is FQGNSA. The CDR3 consists of 15 residues. Here the CDR3 reads CATRKVAGDMTTQYF. In nucleotides, the CDR3 is TGTGCCACCCGCAAGGTAGCGGGAGATATGACGACCCAGTACTTC.